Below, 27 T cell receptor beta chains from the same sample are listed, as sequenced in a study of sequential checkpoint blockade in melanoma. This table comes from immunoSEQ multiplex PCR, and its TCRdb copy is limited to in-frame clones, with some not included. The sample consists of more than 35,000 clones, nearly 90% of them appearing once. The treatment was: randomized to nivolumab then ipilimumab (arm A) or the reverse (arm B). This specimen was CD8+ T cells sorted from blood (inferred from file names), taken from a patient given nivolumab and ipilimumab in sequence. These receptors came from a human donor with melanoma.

The CDR3 DNA reads TGTGCCAGCAGCCTGCAGGCGAACACTGAAGCTTTCTTT. Translation: CASSLQANTEAFF. The chain combines TRBV11-2 with TRBJ1-1, with D uncertain. The germline V gene has CDR1 SGHAT and CDR2 FQNNGV. The ends were cut back, 5 bases at V and 1 base at J, with 8 bases in the middle. The CDR3 loop spans 13 amino acids.

The CDR3 bases are TGTGCCAGCAGCCCCCCCGGGACACGGAGCTCCTACGAGCAGTACTTC. Protein product: CASSPPGTRSSYEQYF. The gene calls are TRBV7-9 and TRBJ2-5, with D tentatively TRBD1 (6 bases). The better agreement between TRBJ2-7 and the DNA end casts doubt on the J call. The germline V gene encodes CDR1 SEHNR and CDR2 FQNEAQ (reference sequence). CDR3 length equals 16 residues.

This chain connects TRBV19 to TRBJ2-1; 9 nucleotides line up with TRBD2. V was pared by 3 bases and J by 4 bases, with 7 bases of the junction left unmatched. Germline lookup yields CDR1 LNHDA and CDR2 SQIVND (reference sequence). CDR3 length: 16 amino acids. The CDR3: CASSILLTSGYNEQFF. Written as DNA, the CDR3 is TGTGCCAGTAGTATCCTATTGACTAGCGGATACAATGAGCAGTTCTTC. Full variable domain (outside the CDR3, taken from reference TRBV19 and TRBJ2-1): DGGITQSPKYLFRKEGQNVTLSCEQNLNHDAMYWYRQDPGQGLRLIYYSQIVNDFQKGDIAEGYSVSREKKESFPLTVTSAQKNPTAFYLCASSILLTSGYNEQFFGPGTRLTVL.

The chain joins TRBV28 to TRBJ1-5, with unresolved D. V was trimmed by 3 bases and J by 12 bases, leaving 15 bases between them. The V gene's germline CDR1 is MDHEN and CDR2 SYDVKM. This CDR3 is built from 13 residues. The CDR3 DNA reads TGTGCCAGCAGTTTTAGGGCAGGAGGGTTCCAGCATTTT. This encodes CASSFRAGGFQHF.

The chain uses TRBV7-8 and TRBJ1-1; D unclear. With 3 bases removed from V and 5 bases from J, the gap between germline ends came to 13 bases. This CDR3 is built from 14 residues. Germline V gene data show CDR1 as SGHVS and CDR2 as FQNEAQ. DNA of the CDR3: TGTGCCAGCAGCTTTGGATCTGGGCGAACTGAAGCTTTCTTT. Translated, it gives CASSFGSGRTEAFF.

The CDR3 sequence is CASSQEPPTWSGGETQYF. The DNA for the CDR3 is TGTGCCAGCAGCCAAGAGCCCCCGACTTGGAGCGGGGGGGAGACCCAGTACTTC. J is TRBJ2-5 and V is TRBV14, with 9 bases that match TRBD2. Trimming at V came to 0 bases and at J to 5 bases, leaving 13 bases not matched to a gene. CDR1 is SGHDN and CDR2 is FVKESK in the germline V gene. The CDR3 consists of 18 residues.

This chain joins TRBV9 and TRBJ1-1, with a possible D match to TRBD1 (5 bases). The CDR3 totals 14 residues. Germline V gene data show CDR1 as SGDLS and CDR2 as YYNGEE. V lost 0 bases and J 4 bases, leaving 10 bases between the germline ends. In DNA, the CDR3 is TGTGCCAGCAGCGTAGGGGGGGGTGTCACTGAAGCTTTCTTT. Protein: CASSVGGGVTEAFF.

The DNA for the CDR3 is TGTGCCAGCAGCGCTCTGGACAGGGGCTTCTACAATGAGCAGTTCTTC. This gives the protein CASSALDRGFYNEQFF. V usage is TRBV9 and J usage is TRBJ2-1; 9 bases match TRBD1. This CDR3 is 16 amino acids long. CDR1 and CDR2 (germline): SGDLS, YYNGEE. V trimming: 3 bases; J trimming: 3 bases; junction bases outside the gene matches: 7.

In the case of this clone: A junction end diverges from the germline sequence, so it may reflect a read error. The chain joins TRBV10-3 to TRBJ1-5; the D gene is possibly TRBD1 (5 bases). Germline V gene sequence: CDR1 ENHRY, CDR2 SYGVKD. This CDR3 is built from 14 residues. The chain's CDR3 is CAVSAGGELQPQHF. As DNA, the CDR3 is TGTGCCGTCAGCGCGGGGGGGGAACTTCAGCCCCAGCATTTT.

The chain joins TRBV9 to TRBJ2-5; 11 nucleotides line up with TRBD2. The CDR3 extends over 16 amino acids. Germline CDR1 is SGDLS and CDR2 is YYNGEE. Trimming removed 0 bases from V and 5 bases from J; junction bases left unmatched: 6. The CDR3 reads CASSVANSGREETQYF. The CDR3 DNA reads TGTGCCAGCAGCGTAGCTAATAGCGGGAGGGAGGAGACCCAGTACTTC.

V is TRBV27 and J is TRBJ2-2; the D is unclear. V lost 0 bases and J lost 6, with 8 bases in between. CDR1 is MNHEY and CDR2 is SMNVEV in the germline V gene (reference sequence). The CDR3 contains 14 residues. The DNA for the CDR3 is TGTGCCAGCAGTTTATCGTACGGGTCCGGGGAGCTGTTTTTT. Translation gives CASSLSYGSGELFF.

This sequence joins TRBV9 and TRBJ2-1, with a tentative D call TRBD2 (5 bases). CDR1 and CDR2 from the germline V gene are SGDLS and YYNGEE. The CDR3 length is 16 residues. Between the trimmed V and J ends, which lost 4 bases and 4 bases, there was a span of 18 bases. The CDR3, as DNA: TGTGCCAGCAGCAGCCGGGCGCACGGGATTTACAATGAGCAGTTCTTC. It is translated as CASSSRAHGIYNEQFF.

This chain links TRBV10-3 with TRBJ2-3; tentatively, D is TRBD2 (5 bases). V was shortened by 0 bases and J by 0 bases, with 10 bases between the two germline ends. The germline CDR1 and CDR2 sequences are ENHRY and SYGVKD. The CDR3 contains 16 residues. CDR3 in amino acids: CAISESGGSSTDTQYF. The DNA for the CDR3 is TGTGCCATCAGTGAGTCAGGCGGGTCTAGCACAGATACGCAGTATTTT.

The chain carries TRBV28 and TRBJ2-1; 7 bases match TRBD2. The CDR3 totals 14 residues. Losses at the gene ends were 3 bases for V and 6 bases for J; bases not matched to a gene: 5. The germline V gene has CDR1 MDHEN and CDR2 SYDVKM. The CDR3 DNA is TGTGCCAGCAGTTTTCGACTAGCAGGCAATGAGCAGTTCTTC. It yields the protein CASSFRLAGNEQFF.

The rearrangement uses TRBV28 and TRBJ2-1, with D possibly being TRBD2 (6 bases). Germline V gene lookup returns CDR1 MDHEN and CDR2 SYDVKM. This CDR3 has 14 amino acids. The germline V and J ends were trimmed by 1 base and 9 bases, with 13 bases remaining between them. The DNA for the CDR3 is TGTGCCAGCAGTTTATTAGCGGCGGCCCCTGAGCAGTTCTTC. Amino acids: CASSLLAAAPEQFF.

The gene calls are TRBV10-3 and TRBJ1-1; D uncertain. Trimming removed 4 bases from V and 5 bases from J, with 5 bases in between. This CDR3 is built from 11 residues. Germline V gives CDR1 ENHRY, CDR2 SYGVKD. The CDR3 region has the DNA TGTGCCATCAGTGGGCAGACTGAAGCTTTCTTT. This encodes CAISGQTEAFF.

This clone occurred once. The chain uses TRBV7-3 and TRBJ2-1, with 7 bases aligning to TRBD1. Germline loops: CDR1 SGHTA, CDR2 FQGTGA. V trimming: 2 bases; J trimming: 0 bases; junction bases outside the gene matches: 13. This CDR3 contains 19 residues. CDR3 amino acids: CASSLEGAIGASSYNEQFF. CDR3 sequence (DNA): TGTGCCAGCAGCTTAGAGGGGGCGATTGGCGCTAGCTCCTACAATGAGCAGTTCTTC. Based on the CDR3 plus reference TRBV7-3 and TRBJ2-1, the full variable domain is GAGVSQTPSNKVTEKGKYVELRCDPISGHTALYWYRQSLGQGPEFLIYFQGTGAADDSGLPNDRFFAVRPEGSVSTLKIQRTERGDSAVYLCASSLEGAIGASSYNEQFFGPGTRLTVL.

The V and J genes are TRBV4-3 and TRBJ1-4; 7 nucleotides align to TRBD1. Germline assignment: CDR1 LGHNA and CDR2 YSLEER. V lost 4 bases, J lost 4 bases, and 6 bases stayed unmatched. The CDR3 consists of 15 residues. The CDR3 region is CASSPQTGYNEKLFF. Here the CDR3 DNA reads TGCGCCAGCAGCCCACAGACAGGGTATAATGAAAAACTGTTTTTT.

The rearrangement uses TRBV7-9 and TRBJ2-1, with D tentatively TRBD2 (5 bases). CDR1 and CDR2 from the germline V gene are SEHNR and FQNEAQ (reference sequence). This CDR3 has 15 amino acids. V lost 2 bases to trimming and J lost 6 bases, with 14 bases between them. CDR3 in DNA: TGTGCCAGCAGCTTAATGTTTGGACTTGGCAATGAGCAGTTCTTC. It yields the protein CASSLMFGLGNEQFF.

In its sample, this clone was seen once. CDR3 sequence: CASTNLGSYNEQFF. The CDR3 DNA reads TGTGCCAGTACTAATCTAGGATCCTACAATGAGCAGTTCTTC. The chain links TRBV19 to TRBJ2-1; D unresolved. The CDR3 contains 14 residues. Trimming shortened V by 7 bases and J by 1 base, and 11 bases separated the two germline ends. The germline gives CDR1 LNHDA, CDR2 SQIVND (reference sequence).

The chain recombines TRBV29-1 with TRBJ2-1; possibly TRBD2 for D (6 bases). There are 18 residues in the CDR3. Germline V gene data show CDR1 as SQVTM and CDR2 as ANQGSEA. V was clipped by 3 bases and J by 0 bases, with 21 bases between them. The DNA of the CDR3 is TGCAGCGTTGACCGTCTAGCGAGTTCCCCAAGCTCCTACAATGAGCAGTTCTTC. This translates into CSVDRLASSPSSYNEQFF.

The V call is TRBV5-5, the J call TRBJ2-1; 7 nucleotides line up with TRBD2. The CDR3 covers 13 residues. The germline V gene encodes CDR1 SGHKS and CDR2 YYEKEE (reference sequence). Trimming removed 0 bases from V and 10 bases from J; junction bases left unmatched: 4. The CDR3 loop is CASSLGLGGEQFF. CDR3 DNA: TGTGCCAGCAGCTTGGGTCTCGGGGGGGAGCAGTTCTTC.

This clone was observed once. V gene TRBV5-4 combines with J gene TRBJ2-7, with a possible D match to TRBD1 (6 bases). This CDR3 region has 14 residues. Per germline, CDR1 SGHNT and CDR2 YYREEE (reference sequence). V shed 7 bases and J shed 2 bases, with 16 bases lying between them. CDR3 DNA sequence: TGTGCCAGCTCTCTCAGGGGATCCCCCTACGAGCAGTACGTC. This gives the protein CASSLRGSPYEQYV.

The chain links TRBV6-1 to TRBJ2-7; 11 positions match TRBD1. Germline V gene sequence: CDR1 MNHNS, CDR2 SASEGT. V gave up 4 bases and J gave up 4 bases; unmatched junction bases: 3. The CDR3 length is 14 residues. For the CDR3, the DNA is TGTGCCAGCAGTGGGGGGACAGGGGGTTACGAGCAGTACGTC. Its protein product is CASSGGTGGYEQYV.

CDR3 sequence reads: CASSLSGAPGGSWYNEQFF. DNA of the CDR3: TGTGCCAGCAGTTTATCGGGGGCACCCGGGGGGTCTTGGTACAATGAGCAGTTCTTC. V is TRBV27 and J is TRBJ2-1; tentative D call: TRBD2 (7 bases). Trimming shortened V by 0 bases and J by 4 bases, and 22 bases separated the two germline ends. CDR1 and CDR2 (germline): MNHEY, SMNVEV (reference sequence). CDR3 length: 19 residues.

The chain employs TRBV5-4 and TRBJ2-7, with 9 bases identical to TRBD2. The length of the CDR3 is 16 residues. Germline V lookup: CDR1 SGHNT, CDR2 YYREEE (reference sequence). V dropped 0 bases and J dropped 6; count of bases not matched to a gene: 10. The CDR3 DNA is TGTGCCAGCAGCTTGGGTCTAGCGGGATCGAAAGGCGAGCAGTACTTC. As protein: CASSLGLAGSKGEQYF.

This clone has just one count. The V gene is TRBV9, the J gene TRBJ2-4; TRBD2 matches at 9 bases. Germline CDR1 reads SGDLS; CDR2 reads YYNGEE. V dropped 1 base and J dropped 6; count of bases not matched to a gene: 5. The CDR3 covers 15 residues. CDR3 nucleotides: TGTGCCAGCAGCGTATTTGCGGGAGGGGGAAACATTCAGTACTTC. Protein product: CASSVFAGGGNIQYF. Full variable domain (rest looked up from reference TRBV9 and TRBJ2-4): DSGVTQTPKHLITATGQRVTLRCSPRSGDLSVYWYQQSLDQGLQFLIQYYNGEERAKGNILERFSAQQFPDLHSELNLSSLELGDSALYFCASSVFAGGGNIQYFGAGTRLSVL.